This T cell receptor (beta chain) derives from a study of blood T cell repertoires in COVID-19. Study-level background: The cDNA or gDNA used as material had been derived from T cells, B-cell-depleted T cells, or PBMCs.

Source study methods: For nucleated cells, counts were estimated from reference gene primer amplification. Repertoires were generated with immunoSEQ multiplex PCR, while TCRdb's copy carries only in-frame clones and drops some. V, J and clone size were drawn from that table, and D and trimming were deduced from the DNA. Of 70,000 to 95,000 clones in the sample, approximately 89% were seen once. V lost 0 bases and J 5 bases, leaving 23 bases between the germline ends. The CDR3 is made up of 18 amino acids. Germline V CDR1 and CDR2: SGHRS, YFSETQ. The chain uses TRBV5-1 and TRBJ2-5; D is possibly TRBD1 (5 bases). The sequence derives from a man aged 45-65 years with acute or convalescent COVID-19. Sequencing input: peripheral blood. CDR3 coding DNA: TGCGCCAGCAGCTTGGTTTCTAGTTGGGATGTAAAGGGGGAGACCCAGTACTTC. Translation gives CASSLVSSWDVKGETQYF.